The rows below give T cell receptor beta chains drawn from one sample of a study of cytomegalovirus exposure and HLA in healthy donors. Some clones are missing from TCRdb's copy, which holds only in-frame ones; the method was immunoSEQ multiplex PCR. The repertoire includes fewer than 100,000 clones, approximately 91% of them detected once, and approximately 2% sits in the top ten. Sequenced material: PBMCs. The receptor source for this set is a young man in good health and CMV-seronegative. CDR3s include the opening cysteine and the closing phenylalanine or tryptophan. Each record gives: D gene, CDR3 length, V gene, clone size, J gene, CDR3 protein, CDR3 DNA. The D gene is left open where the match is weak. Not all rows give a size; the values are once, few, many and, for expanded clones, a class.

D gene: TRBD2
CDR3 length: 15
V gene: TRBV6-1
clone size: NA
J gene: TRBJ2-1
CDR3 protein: CASSLAGGGWDEQFF
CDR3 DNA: TGTGCCAGCAGTTTAGCGGGGGGCGGCTGGGATGAGCAGTTCTTC

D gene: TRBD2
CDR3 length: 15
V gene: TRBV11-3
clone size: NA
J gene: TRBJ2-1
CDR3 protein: CASSVLAGGYNEQFF
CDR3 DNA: TGTGCCAGCAGCGTGCTAGCGGGGGGCTACAATGAGCAGTTCTTC

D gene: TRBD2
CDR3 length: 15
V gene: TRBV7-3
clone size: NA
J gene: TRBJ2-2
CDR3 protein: CASSPSGRKTGELFF
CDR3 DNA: TGTGCCAGCAGCCCTAGCGGGAGAAAGACCGGGGAGCTGTTTTTT

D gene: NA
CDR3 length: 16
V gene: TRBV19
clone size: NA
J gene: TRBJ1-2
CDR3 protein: CASSSFQGRDVYGYTF
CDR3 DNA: TGTGCCAGTAGTTCCTTCCAGGGGAGGGACGTCTATGGCTACACCTTC

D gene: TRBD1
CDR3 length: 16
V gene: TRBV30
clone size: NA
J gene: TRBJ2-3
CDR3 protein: CAWNSAGGKGTDTQYF
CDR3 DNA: TGTGCCTGGAATTCCGCAGGGGGCAAGGGCACAGATACGCAGTATTTT

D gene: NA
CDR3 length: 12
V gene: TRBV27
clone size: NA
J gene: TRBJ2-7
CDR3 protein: CASRTGFYEQYF
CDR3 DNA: TGTGCCAGCAGAACAGGGTTTTACGAGCAGTACTTC

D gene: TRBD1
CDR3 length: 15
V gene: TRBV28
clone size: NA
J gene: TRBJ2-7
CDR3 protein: CASTLGPGQGHEQYF
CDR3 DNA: TGTGCCAGCACCCTCGGACCGGGACAGGGCCACGAGCAGTACTTC

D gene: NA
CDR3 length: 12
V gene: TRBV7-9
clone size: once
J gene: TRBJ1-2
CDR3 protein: CASSFGVDGYTF
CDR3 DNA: TGTGCCAGCAGCTTTGGAGTAGATGGCTACACCTTC

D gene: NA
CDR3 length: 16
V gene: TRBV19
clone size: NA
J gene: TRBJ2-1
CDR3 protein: CASTYRAGTTSNEQFF
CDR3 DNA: TGTGCCAGCACCTACAGGGCCGGGACTACCTCCAATGAGCAGTTCTTC

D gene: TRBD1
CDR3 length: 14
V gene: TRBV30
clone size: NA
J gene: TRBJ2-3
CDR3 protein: CAWGQGASTDTQYF
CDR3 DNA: TGTGCCTGGGGCCAGGGGGCCAGCACAGATACGCAGTATTTT

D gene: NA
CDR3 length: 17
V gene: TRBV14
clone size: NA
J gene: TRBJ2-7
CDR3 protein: CASSQDDWTARSYEQYF
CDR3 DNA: TGTGCCAGCAGCCAAGACGACTGGACTGCCCGCTCCTACGAGCAGTACTTC

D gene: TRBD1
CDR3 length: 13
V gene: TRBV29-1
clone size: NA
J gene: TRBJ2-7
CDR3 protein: CSAWTGDLGEQYF
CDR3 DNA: TGCAGCGCTTGGACAGGGGACCTCGGCGAGCAGTACTTC

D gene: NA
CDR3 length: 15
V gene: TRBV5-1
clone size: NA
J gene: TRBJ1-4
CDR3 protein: CASSFYRGSNEKLFF
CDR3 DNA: TGCGCCAGCAGCTTCTATAGGGGGTCTAATGAAAAACTGTTTTTT

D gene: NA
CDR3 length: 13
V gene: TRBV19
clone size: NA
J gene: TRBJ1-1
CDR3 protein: CAVSASRDTEAFF
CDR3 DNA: TGTGCCGTCTCAGCTTCGCGGGACACTGAAGCTTTCTTT

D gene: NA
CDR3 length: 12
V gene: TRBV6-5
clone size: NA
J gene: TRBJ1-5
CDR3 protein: CASSYDGSTQHF
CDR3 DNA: TGTGCCAGCAGTTACGACGGGTCAACCCAGCATTTT

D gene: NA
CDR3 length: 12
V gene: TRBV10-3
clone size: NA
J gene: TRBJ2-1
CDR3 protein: CAISEGSHEQFF
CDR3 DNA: TGTGCCATCAGTGAGGGTAGCCATGAGCAGTTCTTC

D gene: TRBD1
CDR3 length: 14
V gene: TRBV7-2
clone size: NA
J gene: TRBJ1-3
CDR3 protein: CASSATGSGNTIYF
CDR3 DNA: TGTGCCAGCAGCGCGACAGGGTCTGGAAACACCATATATTTT

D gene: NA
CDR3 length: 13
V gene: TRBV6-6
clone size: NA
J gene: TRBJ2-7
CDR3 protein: CASRDSYSYEQYF
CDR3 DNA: TGTGCCAGCAGAGACAGCTACTCCTACGAGCAGTACTTC

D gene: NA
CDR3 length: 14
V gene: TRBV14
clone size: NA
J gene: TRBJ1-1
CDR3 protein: CASSQGQGYTEAFF
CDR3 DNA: TGTGCCAGCAGCCAAGGGCAGGGGTACACTGAAGCTTTCTTT

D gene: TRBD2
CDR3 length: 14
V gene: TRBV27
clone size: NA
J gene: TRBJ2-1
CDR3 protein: CASSDSLAGFEQFF
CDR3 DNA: TGTGCCAGCAGTGACAGTCTAGCGGGGTTTGAGCAGTTCTTC

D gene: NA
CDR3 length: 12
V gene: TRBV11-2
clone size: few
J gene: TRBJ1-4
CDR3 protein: CASSLGGEKLFF
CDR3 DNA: TGTGCCAGCAGCTTGGGGGGAGAAAAACTGTTTTTT

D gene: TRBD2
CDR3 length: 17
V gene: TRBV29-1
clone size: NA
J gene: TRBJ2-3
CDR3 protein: CSVDLGLAGGNTDTQYF
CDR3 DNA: TGCAGCGTTGACCTTGGACTAGCGGGGGGAAACACAGATACGCAGTATTTT

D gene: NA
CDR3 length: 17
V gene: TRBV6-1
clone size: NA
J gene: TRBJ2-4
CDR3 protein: CASSGPGGRIAKNIQYF
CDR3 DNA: TGTGCCAGCAGTGGCCCCGGGGGACGTATAGCCAAAAACATTCAGTACTTC

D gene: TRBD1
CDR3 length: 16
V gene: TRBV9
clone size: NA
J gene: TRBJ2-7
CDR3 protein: CASSVGTGTAFYEQYF
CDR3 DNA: TGTGCCAGCAGCGTAGGGACCGGGACAGCCTTTTACGAGCAGTACTTC

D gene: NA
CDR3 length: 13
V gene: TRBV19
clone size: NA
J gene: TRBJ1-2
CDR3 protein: CASMGAFNYGYTF
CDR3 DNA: TGTGCCAGTATGGGGGCGTTTAACTATGGCTACACCTTC